Presented here are 25 T cell receptor beta chains from one specimen sequenced in a study of blood T cell repertoires in COVID-19. Libraries were prepared by immunoSEQ multiplex PCR; TCRdb keeps only in-frame clonotypes and omits some of them. The sample records about 40,000 clones, 75% to 90% being singletons. Sequenced sample: peripheral blood. These receptors all stem from a woman in her seventies with acute or convalescent COVID-19.

The chain couples TRBV6-1 to TRBJ1-2; tentative D call: TRBD1 (5 bases). The CDR3 spans 14 residues. Looked up from germline, CDR1 is MNHNS and CDR2 is SASEGT. V was clipped by 3 bases and J by 4 bases, with 12 bases between them. Written as DNA, the CDR3 is TGTGCCAGCAGTGAGAATTGGGGACTCTATGGCTACACCTTC. It yields the protein CASSENWGLYGYTF.

The chain links TRBV6-1 to TRBJ2-3, with TRBD1 identical over 12 bases. Trimming at V came to 4 bases and at J to 5 bases, leaving 13 bases not matched to a gene. The CDR3 consists of 18 residues. CDR1 is MNHNS, CDR2 SASEGT, per germline. In nucleotides, the CDR3 is TGTGCCAGCAGTGTCCAATGGGGACAGGGGGCAGGGGGAGATACGCAGTATTTT. Translated, it gives CASSVQWGQGAGGDTQYF.

This sequence joins TRBV10-1 and TRBJ2-3; D call uncertain. V shed 4 bases and J shed 0 bases, with 8 bases lying between them. Germline CDR1 and CDR2: WNHNN and SYGVQD (reference sequence). The CDR3 runs to 14 residues. CDR3 protein: CASSGSGSTDTQYF. CDR3 nucleotide sequence: TGCGCCAGCAGTGGGAGTGGAAGCACAGATACGCAGTATTTT.

The chain joins TRBV4-2 to TRBJ2-1; 11 nucleotides align to TRBD2. The CDR3 runs to 19 residues. Germline assignment: CDR1 LGHNA and CDR2 YNFKEQ. Losses at the gene ends were 2 bases for V and 7 bases for J; bases not matched to a gene: 16. The CDR3 nucleotides read TGTGCCAGCAGCCAAAGGGGGGGAGTGGCTAGCGGGAGGATTAATGAGCAGTTCTTC. Translated, it gives CASSQRGGVASGRINEQFF.

The J gene is TRBJ2-4, the V gene TRBV28; D is undetermined. CDR3 size: 14 residues. Germline CDR1 is MDHEN and CDR2 is SYDVKM. The V and J ends lost 1 base and 4 bases respectively, with 8 bases between them. The CDR3 here is CASSLSPGKNIQYF. In nucleotides, the CDR3 is TGTGCCAGCAGTTTATCGCCAGGAAAAAACATTCAGTACTTC.

The V call is TRBV27, the J call TRBJ1-1; D is possibly TRBD1 (6 bases). V was trimmed by 5 bases and J by 0 bases, leaving 10 bases between them. The CDR3 length is 14 residues. Germline V gene lookup returns CDR1 MNHEY and CDR2 SMNVEV (reference sequence). CDR3 nucleotides: TGTGCCAGCAGTCTCGGACAGATGAACACTGAAGCTTTCTTT. This encodes CASSLGQMNTEAFF.

This clone is a singleton in its sample. This chain links TRBV28 with TRBJ2-3, with TRBD2 identical over 9 bases. With V trimmed by 5 bases and J by 4 bases, 7 bases remained unmatched. The CDR3 contains 15 residues. CDR1 is MDHEN, CDR2 SYDVKM, per germline. CDR3 in DNA: TGTGCCAGCAGTGGTCCGGGACTAGCATCAGATACGCAGTATTTT. Amino acids: CASSGPGLASDTQYF. Based on the CDR3 plus reference TRBV28 and TRBJ2-3, the full variable domain is DVKVTQSSRYLVKRTGEKVFLECVQDMDHENMFWYRQDPGLGLRLIYFSYDVKMKEKGDIPEGYSVSREKKERFSLILESASTNQTSMYLCASSGPGLASDTQYFGPGTRLTVL.

The chain combines TRBV3-1 (or the pseudogene TRBV3-2) with TRBJ2-1, with 9 bases that match TRBD2. V lost 4 bases, J lost 7 bases, and 8 bases stayed unmatched. Looked up from germline, CDR1 is LGHDT and CDR2 is YNNKEL (reference sequence). The CDR3 consists of 15 residues. The CDR3 spells CASSPQGLANNEQFF. The DNA for the CDR3 is TGTGCCAGCAGCCCCCAGGGACTAGCTAATAATGAGCAGTTCTTC.

V gene TRBV28 combines with J gene TRBJ2-5, with 12 bases identical to TRBD1. Looked up from germline, CDR1 is MDHEN and CDR2 is SYDVKM. V dropped 4 bases and J dropped 4; count of bases not matched to a gene: 7. The length of the CDR3 is 16 residues. CDR3: CASSSGQGARPETQYF. The CDR3 DNA follows: TGTGCCAGCAGTTCGGGACAGGGGGCCAGACCAGAGACCCAGTACTTC.

The chain links TRBV4-3 to TRBJ2-5; unclear D gene. CDR1 LGHNA and CDR2 YSLEER come from the germline V gene. V dropped 4 bases and J dropped 1 base, with 10 bases sitting between them. The CDR3 is 14 residues long. CDR3 sequence reads: CASSPAVGQETQYF. CDR3 sequence (DNA): TGCGCCAGCAGCCCCGCGGTCGGCCAAGAGACCCAGTACTTC.

The chain is built from TRBV10-3 and TRBJ1-3, with D maybe TRBD1 (6 bases). The CDR3 extends over 15 amino acids. From germline, CDR1 is ENHRY and CDR2 SYGVKD. The germline V and J ends were trimmed by 6 bases and 0 bases, with 12 bases remaining between them. In nucleotides, the CDR3 is TGTGCCATCAGCGTGACAGGCTCCTCTGGAAACACCATATATTTT. Encoded protein: CAISVTGSSGNTIYF.

The chain has TRBV5-1 and TRBJ1-4, with TRBD1 identical over 7 bases. Germline V gives CDR1 SGHRS, CDR2 YFSETQ. J lost 8 bases, V lost 4 bases, and 11 bases had no gene match. CDR3 length: 15 residues. CDR3 amino acids: CASSPTGLASEKLFF. The CDR3, as DNA: TGCGCCAGCAGCCCGACAGGGTTAGCAAGCGAAAAACTGTTTTTT.

V usage is TRBV6-4 and J usage is TRBJ2-7; D uncertain. The CDR3 contains 11 residues. Trimming cost V 3 bases and J 11 bases, with 11 bases left between them. CDR1 is MRHNA, CDR2 SNTAGT, per germline. The CDR3 spells CASSEPNEEYV. DNA for the CDR3: TGTGCCAGCAGTGAACCCAATGAGGAGTACGTC.

The V call is TRBV6-5, the J call TRBJ1-3; 8 nucleotides align to TRBD1. V was pared by 5 bases and J by 4 bases, with 4 bases of the junction left unmatched. The germline gives CDR1 MNHEY, CDR2 SVGAGI. The CDR3 length is 14 residues. CDR3 bases: TGTGCCAGCAGTACCGGGACAGGCGGAAACACCATATATTTT. Amino acids: CASSTGTGGNTIYF.

By frequency in the sample, this clone is medium-sized. DNA of the CDR3: TGTGCCAGCAGCTTAATGGGGACTAGCGGGAAGAGGGAGACCCAGTACTTC. Protein sequence: CASSLMGTSGKRETQYF. The chain employs TRBV7-9 and TRBJ2-5; 13 bases fit TRBD2. CDR1 is SEHNR and CDR2 is FQNEAQ in the germline V gene (reference sequence). The length of the CDR3 is 17 residues. V dropped 2 bases and J dropped 5; count of bases not matched to a gene: 8. The variable domain in full, with the rest retrieved from reference TRBV7-9 and TRBJ2-5, is DTGVSQNPRHKITKRGQNVTFRCDPISEHNRLYWYRQTLGQGPEFLTYFQNEAQLEKSRLLSDRFSAERPKGSFSTLEIQRTEQGDSAMYLCASSLMGTSGKRETQYFGPGTRLLVL.

The V call is TRBV7-9, the J call TRBJ2-7; TRBD1 matches at 7 bases. V shed 5 bases and J 3 bases; nucleotides not matched to a gene: 4. Germline V gene sequence: CDR1 SEHNR, CDR2 FQNEAQ (reference sequence). This CDR3 has 13 amino acids. In DNA, the CDR3 is TGTGCCAGCAGCCGGGGACAGAACTACGAGCAGTACGTC. Amino acids: CASSRGQNYEQYV.

The V and J genes are TRBV11-2 and TRBJ2-5, with D hard to call. V lost 5 bases to trimming and J lost 4 bases, with 26 bases between them. CDR3 length: 18 residues. In germline, CDR1 is SGHAT, CDR2 FQNNGV. CDR3 DNA: TGTGCCAGCAGCCTATATGGTGCGCTAGGCGATCGGTCAGAGACCCAGTACTTC. Translated: CASSLYGALGDRSETQYF.

This rearrangement joins TRBV7-6 to TRBJ2-5; D not resolved. The CDR3 is 13 amino acids. Germline V CDR1 and CDR2: SGHVS, FNYEAQ. The V and J ends lost 3 bases and 5 bases respectively, with 10 bases between them. The DNA of the CDR3 is TGTGCCAGCAGCTTTAGCACTCCGGAGACCCAGTACTTC. Amino acids: CASSFSTPETQYF.

This chain connects TRBV6-2 or TRBV6-3 to TRBJ2-3; 8 nucleotides line up with TRBD2. The V gene end was trimmed by 5 bases and the J gene end by 7 bases; junction bases not matched to a gene: 8. Germline V gives CDR1 MNHEY, CDR2 SVGEGT. The CDR3 totals 14 residues. CDR3 sequence: CASSAAGVENTQYF. CDR3 bases: TGTGCCAGCAGTGCAGCGGGAGTGGAAAATACGCAGTATTTT.

The CDR3 region has the DNA TGTGCCAGCAGCGTAGAACGGAATTCACCCCTCCACTTT. This encodes CASSVERNSPLHF. The chain employs TRBV9 and TRBJ1-6; D is undetermined. Germline CDR1 reads SGDLS; CDR2 reads YYNGEE. This CDR3 has 13 residues. Trimming cost V 0 bases and J 7 bases, with 5 bases left between them. The full variable domain, completed using reference TRBV9 and TRBJ1-6, is DSGVTQTPKHLITATGQRVTLRCSPRSGDLSVYWYQQSLDQGLQFLIQYYNGEERAKGNILERFSAQQFPDLHSELNLSSLELGDSALYFCASSVERNSPLHFGNGTRLTVT.

The chain combines TRBV4-1 with TRBJ2-2, with 9 bases identical to TRBD1. Trimming cost V 2 bases and J 5 bases; bases outside gene matches: 6. Germline lookup yields CDR1 MGHRA and CDR2 YSYEKL. This CDR3 is 16 amino acids long. The CDR3 loop reads CASSQMDRGLTGELFF. CDR3 nucleotides: TGCGCCAGCAGCCAAATGGACAGGGGTTTGACCGGGGAGCTGTTTTTT.

The rearrangement joins TRBV7-9 to TRBJ1-3; possibly TRBD1 for D (5 bases). The CDR3 loop spans 16 amino acids. Trimming removed 5 bases at V and 0 bases at J, with 14 bases between. The germline gives CDR1 SEHNR, CDR2 FQNEAQ (reference sequence). This CDR3 reads CASSIQGRSSGNTIYF. The CDR3 DNA is TGTGCCAGCAGCATCCAGGGTAGGAGCTCTGGAAACACCATATATTTT.

The V call is TRBV6-2 or TRBV6-3, the J call TRBJ1-6; D gene unclear. The V gene lost 2 bases and the J gene lost 13 bases, with 12 bases spanning the gap. This CDR3 is built from 13 residues. Germline V CDR1 and CDR2: MNHEY, SVGEGT. The CDR3 reads CASSYQPGWPLHF. CDR3 in DNA: TGTGCCAGCAGTTACCAACCGGGTTGGCCCCTCCACTTT.

The gene calls are TRBV7-8 and TRBJ2-1; no clear D. Per germline, CDR1 SGHVS and CDR2 FQNEAQ. V shed 3 bases and J shed 6 bases, with 15 bases lying between them. The CDR3 has 15 residues. The CDR3 region has the DNA TGTGCCAGCAGCTTGAAATTAGCCCCTCCCAATGAGCAGTTCTTC. It yields the protein CASSLKLAPPNEQFF.

This clone came up once. The DNA for the CDR3 is TGTGCCAGTAGTATAGCCCGAGGCACAGGGCTACAGCCCCAGCATTTT. This gives the protein CASSIARGTGLQPQHF. This chain uses TRBV19 with TRBJ1-5; a weak D match, TRBD1 (6 bases). Germline V gene lookup returns CDR1 LNHDA and CDR2 SQIVND (reference sequence). Trimming took 1 base from V and 7 from J, leaving 17 bases between them. CDR3 length equals 16 residues.